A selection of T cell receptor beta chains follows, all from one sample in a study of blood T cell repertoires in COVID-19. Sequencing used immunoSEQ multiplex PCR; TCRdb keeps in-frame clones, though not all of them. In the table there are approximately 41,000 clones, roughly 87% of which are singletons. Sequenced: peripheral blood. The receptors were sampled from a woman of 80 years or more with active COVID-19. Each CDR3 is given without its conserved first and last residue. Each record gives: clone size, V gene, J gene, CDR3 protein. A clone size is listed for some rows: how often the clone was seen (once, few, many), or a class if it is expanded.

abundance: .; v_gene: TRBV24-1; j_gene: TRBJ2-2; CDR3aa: ATIANTGELF
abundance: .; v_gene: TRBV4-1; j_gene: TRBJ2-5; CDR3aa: ASSQVASGAQETQY
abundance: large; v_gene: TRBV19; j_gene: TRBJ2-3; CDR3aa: ASTSGQGTDTQY
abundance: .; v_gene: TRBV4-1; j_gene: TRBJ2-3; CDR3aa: ASSQDGTGGTDTQY
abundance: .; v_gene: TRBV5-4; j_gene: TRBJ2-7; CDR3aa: ASSLGDRGYEQY
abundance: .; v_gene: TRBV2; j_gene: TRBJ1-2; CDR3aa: ASSVGSSYT
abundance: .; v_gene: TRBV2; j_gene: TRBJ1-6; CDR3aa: ASTLGLRDSPLH
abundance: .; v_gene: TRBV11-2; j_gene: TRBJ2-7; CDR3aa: ASSSDRVYDEQY
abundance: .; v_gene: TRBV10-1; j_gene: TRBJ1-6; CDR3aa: ASSEFGRGGGSPLH
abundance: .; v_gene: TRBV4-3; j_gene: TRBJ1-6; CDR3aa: ASSQGPGKESPLH